This T cell receptor beta chain was identified in a study of T-cell memory formation after mild COVID-19. Whole-study context: TCR clustering was largely donor specific. Broader study findings: Pre-infection memory carried some responding clones, suggesting that cross-reactive memory joined. The study found contracting CD4+ clones mainly in CM and EM and contracting CD8+ clones in EMRA.

TCRdb passed the 5' RACE reads through MiXCR, listing each CDR3 protein once. Of hundreds of thousands of distinct CDR3 sequences in the sample, 25% to 30% were seen once. Concerning this clonotype: Its antigen is as yet unknown.

The germline gives CDR1 LGHNA, CDR2 YSLEER. V was trimmed by 4 bases and J by 2 bases, leaving 21 bases between them. This CDR3 comprises 17 residues. The sequence derives from an adult woman who had mild COVID-19 (a few samples of this study predate the infection). Cell type and time point are not known. Source material: PBMCs or a T cell subset sorted from them (not recorded which). The J gene is TRBJ2-7, the V gene TRBV4-3, with D perhaps given as TRBD1 or TRBD2 (6 bases each). The CDR3 loop is CASSRAGGRQDPYEQYF. CDR3 DNA sequence: TGCGCCAGCAGCCGTGCTGGGGGGCGCCAAGACCCCTACGAGCAGTACTTC.